What follows are 2 T cell receptor beta chains derived from one specimen sequenced in a study of identifying expanded T cells in peripheral blood. Data came from immunoSEQ multiplex PCR; TCRdb stores just in-frame clones and leaves some out. Of some 78,000 clones listed, about 83% are singletons. Input material: blood. These receptors were taken from a person between 18 and 75 years old in good health.

The chain uses TRBV13 and TRBJ2-4; 12 bases agree with TRBD2. J was trimmed by 6 bases and V by 5 bases; bases with no gene match: 20. The CDR3 is made up of 20 amino acids. The germline V gene has CDR1 PRHDT and CDR2 FYEKMQ (reference sequence). The CDR3 DNA reads as TGTGCCAGCAGCCCTCTAGCGGGAGGGCCGAATGGGAGGGATACAAACATTCAGTACTTC. Its translation: CASSPLAGGPNGRDTNIQYF.

The chain links TRBV7-9 to TRBJ1-1; possibly TRBD1 for D (5 bases). Germline CDR1 is SEHNR and CDR2 is FQNEAQ (reference sequence). The germline V and J ends were trimmed by 5 bases and 3 bases, with 19 bases remaining between them. This CDR3 has 16 residues. CDR3 protein: CASSPGGGGTDTEAFF. The DNA for the CDR3 is TGTGCCAGCAGCCCCGGGGGAGGAGGTACGGACACTGAAGCTTTCTTT.